This T cell receptor beta chain was identified in a study of blood T cell repertoires in COVID-19. On the study more broadly: There were acute and convalescent COVID-19 samples, and they came from the United States, Italy and Spain. Nucleic acid was either cDNA or gDNA, and it came from T cells, B-cell-depleted T cells, or PBMCs.

CDR1 is SEHNR and CDR2 is FQNEAQ in the germline V gene (reference sequence). V was pared by 4 bases and J by 4 bases, with 14 bases between. The CDR3 sequence is 15 residues long. Per the study methods: Estimation of nucleated cell counts was performed using reference gene primer amplification. Only in-frame clones appear in the TCRdb table, and some are missing; sequencing was by immunoSEQ multiplex PCR. The DNA gave D and trimming, while V, J and clone size come from that table. The sample has about 120,000 clones, 85% to 90% seen once; the top ten hold 4.6%. The V gene is TRBV7-9, the J gene TRBJ1-3, with D perhaps TRBD1 (6 bases). Sequencing was done on a sample of peripheral blood. The TCR was taken from a woman between 50 and 59 years old with acute or convalescent COVID-19. In nucleotides, the CDR3 is TGTGCCAGCAGCTCGACAACAGGGATCGGAAACACCATATATTTT. Protein: CASSSTTGIGNTIYF. Based on the CDR3 plus reference TRBV7-9 and TRBJ1-3, the full variable domain is DTGVSQNPRHKITKRGQNVTFRCDPISEHNRLYWYRQTLGQGPEFLTYFQNEAQLEKSRLLSDRFSAERPKGSFSTLEIQRTEQGDSAMYLCASSSTTGIGNTIYFGEGSWLTVV.